These T cell receptor gamma chains were read from a single sample in a study of γδ T cells in repeated Plasmodium falciparum infection. TCRdb reapplied CATT to the multiplex PCR reads. The sample lists 27,000 or so gamma-chain clones, approximately 1.5% occurring once. Sequences were obtained from gamma-delta T cells from blood. Every receptor here comes from a pool of human donors (malaria-infected and uninfected, not separated). CDR3s include the opening cysteine and the closing phenylalanine or tryptophan.

CATWDGPHTNYYKKLF | TRGV4
CATWSSYYKKLF | TRGV4
CALWEGLGKKIKVF | TRGV9
CALWEQKVKLF | TRGV9
CATWDRLWYGTYKKLF | TRGV5
CATWDGPQWVKTF | TRGV2
CATWDSPLSDKKLF | TRGV8
CALWIPLYYKKLF | TRGV9
CATWDRPYWIKTF | TRGV3
CATWDRSQKLF | TRGV8
CATWDGHFNYYKKLF | TRGV4
CATWDRKYTTGWFKIF | TRGV8
CATKSCTTGWFKIF | TRGV2
CALWEVQAEELGKKIKVF | TRGV9
CALWEVHGLGKKIKVF | TRGV9
CALWEGSKKLF | TRGV9
CALWEAQTPRLGKKIKVF | TRGV9
CALWEGGKLGKKIKVF | TRGV9
CALWEVSELGKKIKVF | TRGV9
CATWAINFHYYKKLF | TRGV3
CALWAYYKKLF | TRGV9
CATWASRYSSDWIKTF | TRGV8
CALWEVSYYKKLF | TRGV9
CATWESGYYKKLF | TRGV4
CATWDDFYYKKLF | TRGV8
CATWDARYYKKLF | TRGV4
CATWDSSYYKKLF | TRGV3
CATWDRHYYKKLF | TRGV3
CATWDGPGYKKLF | TRGV2
CATWDGLTGWFKIF | TRGV2
CATWDGVAKKLF | TRGV4
CALWDQQELGKKIKVF | TRGV9
CATWDGRYKKLF | TRGV4
CATWDGPLCYYKKLF | TRGV4
CATWDGPAYANYYKKLF | TRGV2
CATWDDSNYYKKLF | TRGV2
CATWEGSSDWIKTF | TRGV2